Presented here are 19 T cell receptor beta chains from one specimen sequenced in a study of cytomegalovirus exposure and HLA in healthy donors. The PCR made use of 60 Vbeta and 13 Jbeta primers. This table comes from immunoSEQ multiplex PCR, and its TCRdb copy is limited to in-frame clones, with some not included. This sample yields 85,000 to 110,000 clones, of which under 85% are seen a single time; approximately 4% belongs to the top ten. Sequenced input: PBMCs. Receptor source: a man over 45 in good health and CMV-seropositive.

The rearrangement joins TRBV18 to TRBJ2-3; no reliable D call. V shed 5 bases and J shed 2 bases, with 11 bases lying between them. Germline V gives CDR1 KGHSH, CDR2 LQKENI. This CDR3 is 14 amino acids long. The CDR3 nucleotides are TGTGCCAGCTCATCACAGAGATACACAGATACGCAGTATTTT. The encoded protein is CASSSQRYTDTQYF.

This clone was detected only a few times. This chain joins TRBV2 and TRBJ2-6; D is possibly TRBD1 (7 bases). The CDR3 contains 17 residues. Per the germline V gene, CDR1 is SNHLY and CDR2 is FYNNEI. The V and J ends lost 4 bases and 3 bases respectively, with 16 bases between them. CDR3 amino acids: CASSASGGIRGANVLTF. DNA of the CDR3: TGTGCCAGCAGTGCCTCAGGGGGGATTCGTGGGGCCAACGTCCTGACTTTC.

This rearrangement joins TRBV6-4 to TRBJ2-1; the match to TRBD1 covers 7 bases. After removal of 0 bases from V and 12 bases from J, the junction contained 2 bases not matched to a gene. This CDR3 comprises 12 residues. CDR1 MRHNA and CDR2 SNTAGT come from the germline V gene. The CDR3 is CASSDSRDRQFF. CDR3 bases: TGTGCCAGCAGTGACTCGAGGGACAGGCAGTTCTTC.

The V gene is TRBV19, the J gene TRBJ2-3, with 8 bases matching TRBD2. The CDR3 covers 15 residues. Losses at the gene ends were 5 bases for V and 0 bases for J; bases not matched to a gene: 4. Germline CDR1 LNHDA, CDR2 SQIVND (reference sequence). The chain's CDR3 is CASSAASGSTDTQYF. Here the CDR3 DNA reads TGTGCCAGTAGTGCGGCTAGCGGGAGCACAGATACGCAGTATTTT.

CDR3: CSVVSETQYF. The CDR3 nucleotides are TGCAGCGTTGTCAGTGAGACCCAGTACTTC. This chain connects TRBV29-1 to TRBJ2-5; no reliable D call. CDR3 size: 10 residues. V lost 4 bases, J lost 5 bases, and 5 bases lay in between. Germline CDR1 SQVTM, CDR2 ANQGSEA.

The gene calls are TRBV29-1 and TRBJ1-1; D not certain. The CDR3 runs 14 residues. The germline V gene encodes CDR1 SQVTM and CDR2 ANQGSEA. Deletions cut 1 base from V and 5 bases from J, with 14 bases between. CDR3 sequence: CSVEAPRGGTEAFF. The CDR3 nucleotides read TGCAGCGTTGAAGCCCCCCGCGGAGGGACTGAAGCTTTCTTT.

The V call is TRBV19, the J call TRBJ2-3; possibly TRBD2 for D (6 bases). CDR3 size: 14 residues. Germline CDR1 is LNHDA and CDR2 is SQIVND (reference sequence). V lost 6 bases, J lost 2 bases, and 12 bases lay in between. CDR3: CASSSGTFTDTQYF. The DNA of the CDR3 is TGTGCCAGTAGCTCCGGGACTTTCACAGATACGCAGTATTTT.

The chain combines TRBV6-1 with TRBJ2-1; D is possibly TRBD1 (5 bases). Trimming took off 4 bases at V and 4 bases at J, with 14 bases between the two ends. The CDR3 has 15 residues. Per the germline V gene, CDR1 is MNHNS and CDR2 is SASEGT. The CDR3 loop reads CASSGTDRRYNEQFF. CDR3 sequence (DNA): TGTGCCAGCAGTGGAACAGACAGACGGTACAATGAGCAGTTCTTC.

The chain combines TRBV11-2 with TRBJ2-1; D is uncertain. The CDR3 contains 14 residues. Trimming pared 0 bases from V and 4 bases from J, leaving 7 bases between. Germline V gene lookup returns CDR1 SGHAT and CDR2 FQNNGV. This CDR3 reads CASSLDLSYNEQFF. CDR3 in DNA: TGTGCCAGCAGCTTAGATCTCTCTTACAATGAGCAGTTCTTC. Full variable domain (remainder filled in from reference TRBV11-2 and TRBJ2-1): EAGVAQSPRYKIIEKRQSVAFWCNPISGHATLYWYQQILGQGPKLLIQFQNNGVVDDSQLPKDRFSAERLKGVDSTLKIQPAKLEDSAVYLCASSLDLSYNEQFFGPGTRLTVL.

CDR3 amino acids: CASSATGTGRTSGRGYEQYF. The CDR3 DNA reads TGTGCCAGTAGTGCAACCGGGACAGGGCGGACTAGCGGGAGAGGCTACGAGCAGTACTTC. This chain uses TRBV19 with TRBJ2-7; 13 nucleotides match TRBD2. Losses at the gene ends were 5 bases for V and 3 bases for J; bases not matched to a gene: 19. Germline V gene data show CDR1 as LNHDA and CDR2 as SQIVND (reference sequence). The CDR3 runs 20 residues.

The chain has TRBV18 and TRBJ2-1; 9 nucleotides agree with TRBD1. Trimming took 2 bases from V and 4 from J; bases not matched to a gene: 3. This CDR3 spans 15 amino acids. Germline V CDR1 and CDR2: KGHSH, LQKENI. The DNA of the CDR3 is TGTGCCAGCTCACCAAGGACAGGGGAATACAATGAGCAGTTCTTC. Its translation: CASSPRTGEYNEQFF.

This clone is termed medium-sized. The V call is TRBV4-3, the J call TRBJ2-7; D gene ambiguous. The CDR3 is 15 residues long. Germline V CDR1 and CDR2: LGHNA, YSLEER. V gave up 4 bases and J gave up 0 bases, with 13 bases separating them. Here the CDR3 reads CASSPLYSSSYEQYF. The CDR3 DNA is TGCGCCAGCAGCCCCCTTTACAGTAGCTCCTACGAGCAGTACTTC.

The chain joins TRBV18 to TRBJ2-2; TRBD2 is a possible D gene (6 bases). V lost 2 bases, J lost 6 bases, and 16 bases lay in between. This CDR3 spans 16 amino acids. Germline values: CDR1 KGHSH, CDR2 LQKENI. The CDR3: CASSPVSRPGAGELFF. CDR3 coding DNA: TGTGCCAGCTCACCAGTTTCACGACCGGGGGCCGGGGAGCTGTTTTTT.

The CDR3 reads CASSPQGSDTQYF. In DNA, the CDR3 is TGTGCCAGTAGTCCGCAGGGTTCAGATACGCAGTATTTT. This chain connects TRBV19 to TRBJ2-3; possible D gene TRBD1, 5 bases. CDR1 is LNHDA, CDR2 SQIVND, per germline (reference sequence). The CDR3 runs 13 residues. Trimming cost V 5 bases and J 4 bases, with 10 bases left between them.

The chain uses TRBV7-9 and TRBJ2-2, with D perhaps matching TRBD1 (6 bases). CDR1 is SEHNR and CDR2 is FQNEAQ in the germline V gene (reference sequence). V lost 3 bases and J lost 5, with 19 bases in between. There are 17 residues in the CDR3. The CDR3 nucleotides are TGTGCCAGCAGCTTCCAATGGGACACATCGGGAACCGGGGAGCTGTTTTTT. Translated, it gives CASSFQWDTSGTGELFF. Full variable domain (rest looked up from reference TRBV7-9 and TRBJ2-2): DTGVSQNPRHKITKRGQNVTFRCDPISEHNRLYWYRQTLGQGPEFLTYFQNEAQLEKSRLLSDRFSAERPKGSFSTLEIQRTEQGDSAMYLCASSFQWDTSGTGELFFGEGSRLTVL.

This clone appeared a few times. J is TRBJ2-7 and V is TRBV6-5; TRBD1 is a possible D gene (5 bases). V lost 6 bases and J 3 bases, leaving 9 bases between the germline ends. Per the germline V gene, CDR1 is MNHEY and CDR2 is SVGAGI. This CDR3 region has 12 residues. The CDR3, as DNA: TGTGCCAGCAGGGGGCGAATCTACGAGCAGTACTTC. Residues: CASRGRIYEQYF.

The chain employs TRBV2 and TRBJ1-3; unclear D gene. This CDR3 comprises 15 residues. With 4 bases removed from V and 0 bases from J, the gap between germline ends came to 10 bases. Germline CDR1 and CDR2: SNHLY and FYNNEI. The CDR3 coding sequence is TGTGCCAGCAGTGTCCTCGGGAGCTCTGGAAACACCATATATTTT. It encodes CASSVLGSSGNTIYF.

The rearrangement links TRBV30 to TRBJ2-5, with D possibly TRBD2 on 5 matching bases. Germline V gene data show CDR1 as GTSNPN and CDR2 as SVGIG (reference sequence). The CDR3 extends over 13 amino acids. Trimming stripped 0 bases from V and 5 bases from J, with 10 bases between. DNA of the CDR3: TGTGCCTGGAGTGTAAGGTCGGGGGAGACCCAGTACTTC. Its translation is CAWSVRSGETQYF.

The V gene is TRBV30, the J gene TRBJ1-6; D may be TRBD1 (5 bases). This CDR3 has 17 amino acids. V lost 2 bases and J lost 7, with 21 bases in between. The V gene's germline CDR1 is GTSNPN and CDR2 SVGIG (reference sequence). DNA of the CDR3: TGTGCCTGGAGTATTAGACGCGGGGCCGTTGGGAATTCACCCCTCCACTTT. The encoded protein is CAWSIRRGAVGNSPLHF.